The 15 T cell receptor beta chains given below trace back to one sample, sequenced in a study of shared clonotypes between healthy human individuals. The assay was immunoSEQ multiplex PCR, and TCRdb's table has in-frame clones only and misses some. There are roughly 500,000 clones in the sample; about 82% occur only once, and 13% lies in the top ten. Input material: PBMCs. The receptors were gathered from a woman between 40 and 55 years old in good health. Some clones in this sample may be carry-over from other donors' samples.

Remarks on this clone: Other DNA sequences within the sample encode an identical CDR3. The CDR3 protein is CASSFGTGAYEQYF. The CDR3 DNA sequence: TGTGCCAGCAGCTTTGGGACAGGGGCCTACGAGCAGTACTTC. This sequence joins TRBV7-9 and TRBJ2-7, with 10 bases identical to TRBD1. CDR1 is SEHNR, CDR2 FQNEAQ, per germline (reference sequence). The CDR3 loop spans 14 amino acids. Germline trimming cut 3 bases from V and 2 bases from J; bases unmatched to any gene: 1.

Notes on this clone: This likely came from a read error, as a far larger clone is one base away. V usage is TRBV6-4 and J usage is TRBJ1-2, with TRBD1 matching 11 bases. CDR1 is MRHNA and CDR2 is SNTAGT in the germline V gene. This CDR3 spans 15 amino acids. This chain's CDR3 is CVSSESPDRGHGYTF. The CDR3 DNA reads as TGTGTCAGCAGTGAATCCCCGGACAGGGGGCATGGCTACACCTTC.

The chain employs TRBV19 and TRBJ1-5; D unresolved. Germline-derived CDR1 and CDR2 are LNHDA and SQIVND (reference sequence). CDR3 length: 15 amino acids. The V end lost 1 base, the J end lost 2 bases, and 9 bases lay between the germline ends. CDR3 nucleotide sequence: TGTGCCAGTAGTATAGTAAAGAGTGGCAATCAGCCCCAGCATTTT. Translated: CASSIVKSGNQPQHF. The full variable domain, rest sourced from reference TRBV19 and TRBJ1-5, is DGGITQSPKYLFRKEGQNVTLSCEQNLNHDAMYWYRQDPGQGLRLIYYSQIVNDFQKGDIAEGYSVSREKKESFPLTVTSAQKNPTAFYLCASSIVKSGNQPQHFGDGTRLSIL.

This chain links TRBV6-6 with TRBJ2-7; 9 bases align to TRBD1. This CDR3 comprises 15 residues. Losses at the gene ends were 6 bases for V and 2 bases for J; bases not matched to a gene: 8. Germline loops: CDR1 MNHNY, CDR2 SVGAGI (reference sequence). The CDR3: CASSSGGQGPYEQYF. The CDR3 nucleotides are TGTGCCAGCAGCTCCGGAGGACAGGGGCCCTACGAGCAGTACTTC.

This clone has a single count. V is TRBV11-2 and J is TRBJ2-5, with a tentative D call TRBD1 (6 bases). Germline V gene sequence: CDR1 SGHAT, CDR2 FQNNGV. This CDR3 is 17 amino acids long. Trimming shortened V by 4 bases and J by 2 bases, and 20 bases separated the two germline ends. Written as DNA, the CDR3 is TGTGCCAGCAGCTATCGATACAGGGTGAGAGGACAAGAGACCCAGTACTTC. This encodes CASSYRYRVRGQETQYF.

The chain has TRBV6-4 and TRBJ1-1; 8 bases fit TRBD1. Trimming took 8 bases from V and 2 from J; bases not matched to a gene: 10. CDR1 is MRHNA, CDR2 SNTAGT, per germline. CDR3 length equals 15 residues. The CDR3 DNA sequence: TGTGCCAGCCCCGAGGCGGGACAGGATAACACTGAAGCTTTCTTT. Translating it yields CASPEAGQDNTEAFF.

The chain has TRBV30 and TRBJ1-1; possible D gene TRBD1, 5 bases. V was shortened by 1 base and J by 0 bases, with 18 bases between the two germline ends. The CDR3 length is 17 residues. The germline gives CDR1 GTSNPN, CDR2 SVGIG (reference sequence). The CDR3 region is CAWSAWDPYVMNTEAFF. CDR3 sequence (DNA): TGTGCCTGGAGTGCGTGGGACCCATATGTGATGAACACTGAAGCTTTCTTT.

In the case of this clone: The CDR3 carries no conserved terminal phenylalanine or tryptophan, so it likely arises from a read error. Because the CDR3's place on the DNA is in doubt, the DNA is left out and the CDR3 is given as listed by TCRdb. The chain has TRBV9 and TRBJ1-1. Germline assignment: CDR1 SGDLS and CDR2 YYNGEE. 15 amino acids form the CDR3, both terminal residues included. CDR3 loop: CASSPSGPTNTEALS.

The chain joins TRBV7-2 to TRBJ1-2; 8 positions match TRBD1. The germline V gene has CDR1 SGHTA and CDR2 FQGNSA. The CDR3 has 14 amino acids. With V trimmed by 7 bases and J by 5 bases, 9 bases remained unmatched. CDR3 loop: CASNPGTGIYGYTF. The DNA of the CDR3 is TGTGCCAGCAACCCCGGGACAGGAATATATGGCTACACCTTC.

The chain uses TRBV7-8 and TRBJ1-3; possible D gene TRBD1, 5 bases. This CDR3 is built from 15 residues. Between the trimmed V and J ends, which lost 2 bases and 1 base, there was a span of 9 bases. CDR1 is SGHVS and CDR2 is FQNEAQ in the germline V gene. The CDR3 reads CASSLSQGSGNTIYF. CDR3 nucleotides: TGTGCCAGCAGCTTAAGTCAGGGTTCTGGAAACACCATATATTTT.

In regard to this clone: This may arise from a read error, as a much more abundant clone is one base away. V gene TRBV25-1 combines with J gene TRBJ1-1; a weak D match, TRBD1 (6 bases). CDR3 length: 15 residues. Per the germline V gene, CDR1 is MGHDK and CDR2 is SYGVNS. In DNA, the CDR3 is TGTGCCAGTGTCCCTGGGGGCGCGGGGAACATTGAAGCTTTCTTT. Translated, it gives CASVPGGAGNIEAFF.

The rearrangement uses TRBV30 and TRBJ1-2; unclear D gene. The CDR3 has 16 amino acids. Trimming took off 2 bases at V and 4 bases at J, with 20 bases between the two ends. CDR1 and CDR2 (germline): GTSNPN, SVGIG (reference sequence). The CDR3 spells CAWSLKGRGFSYGYTF. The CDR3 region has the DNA TGTGCCTGGAGTTTGAAAGGGAGAGGCTTTAGCTATGGCTACACCTTC.

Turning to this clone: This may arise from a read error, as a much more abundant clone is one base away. CDR3 residues: CASSPGQGYTYEQYF. For the CDR3, the DNA is TGCGCCAGCAGCCCAGGACAGGGGTACACCTACGAGCAGTACTTC. The rearrangement uses TRBV5-1 and TRBJ2-7; TRBD1 aligns across 9 bases. The CDR3 loop spans 15 amino acids. The junction had 7 bases not matched to a gene; V was cut back by 4 bases and J by 2 bases. The germline V gene has CDR1 SGHRS and CDR2 YFSETQ.

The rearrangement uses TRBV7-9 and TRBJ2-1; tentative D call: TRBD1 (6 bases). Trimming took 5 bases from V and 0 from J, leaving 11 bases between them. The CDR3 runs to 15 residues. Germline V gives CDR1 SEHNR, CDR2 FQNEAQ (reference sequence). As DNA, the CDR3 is TGTGCCAGCAGCAAAGAAGGGGGCTCCTACAATGAGCAGTTCTTC. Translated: CASSKEGGSYNEQFF.

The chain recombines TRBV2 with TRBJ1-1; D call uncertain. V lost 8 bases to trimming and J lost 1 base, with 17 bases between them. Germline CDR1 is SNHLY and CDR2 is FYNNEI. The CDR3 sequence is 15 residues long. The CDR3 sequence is CASVFPGRENTEAFF. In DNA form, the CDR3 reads TGTGCCAGCGTTTTCCCCGGGAGGGAGAACACTGAAGCTTTCTTT.